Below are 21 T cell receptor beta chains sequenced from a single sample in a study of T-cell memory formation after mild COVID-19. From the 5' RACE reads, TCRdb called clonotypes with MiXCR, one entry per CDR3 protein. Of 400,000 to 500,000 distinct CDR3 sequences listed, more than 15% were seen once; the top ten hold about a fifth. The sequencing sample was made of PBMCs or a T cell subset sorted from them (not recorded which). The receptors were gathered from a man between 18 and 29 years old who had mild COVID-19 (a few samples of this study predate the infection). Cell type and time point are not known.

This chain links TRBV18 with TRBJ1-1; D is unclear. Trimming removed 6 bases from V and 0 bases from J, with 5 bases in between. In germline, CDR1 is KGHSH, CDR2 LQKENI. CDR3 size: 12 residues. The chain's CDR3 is CASSQMNTEAFF. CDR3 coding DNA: TGTGCCAGCTCTCAGATGAACACTGAAGCTTTCTTT.

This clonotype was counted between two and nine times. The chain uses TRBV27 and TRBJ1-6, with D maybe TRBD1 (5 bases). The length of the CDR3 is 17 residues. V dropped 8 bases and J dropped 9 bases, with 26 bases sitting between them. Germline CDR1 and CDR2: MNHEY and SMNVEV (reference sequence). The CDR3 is CASAKDKDPRRPSPLHF. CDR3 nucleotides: TGTGCCAGCGCGAAGGACAAGGACCCGAGGAGGCCTTCACCCCTCCACTTT.

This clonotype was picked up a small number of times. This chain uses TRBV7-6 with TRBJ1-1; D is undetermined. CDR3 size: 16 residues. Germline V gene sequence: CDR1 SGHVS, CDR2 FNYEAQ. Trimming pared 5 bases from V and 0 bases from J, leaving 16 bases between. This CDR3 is CASSPDQRRLNTEAFF. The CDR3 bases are TGTGCCAGCAGCCCCGACCAACGACGGTTGAACACTGAAGCTTTCTTT.

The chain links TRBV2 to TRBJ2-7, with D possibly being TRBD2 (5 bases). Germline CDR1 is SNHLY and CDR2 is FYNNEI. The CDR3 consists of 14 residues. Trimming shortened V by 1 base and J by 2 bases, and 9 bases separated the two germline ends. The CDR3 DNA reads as TGTGCCAGCAGTGAAGGGAGACTAACCTACGAGCAGTACTTC. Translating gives CASSEGRLTYEQYF.

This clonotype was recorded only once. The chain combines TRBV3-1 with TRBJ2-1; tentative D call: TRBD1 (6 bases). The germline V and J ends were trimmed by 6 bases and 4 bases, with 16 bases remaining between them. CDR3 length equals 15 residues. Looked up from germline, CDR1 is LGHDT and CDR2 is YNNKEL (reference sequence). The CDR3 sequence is CASSRQDTRYNEQFF. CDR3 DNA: TGTGCCAGCAGTCGACAGGACACTAGATACAATGAGCAGTTCTTC.

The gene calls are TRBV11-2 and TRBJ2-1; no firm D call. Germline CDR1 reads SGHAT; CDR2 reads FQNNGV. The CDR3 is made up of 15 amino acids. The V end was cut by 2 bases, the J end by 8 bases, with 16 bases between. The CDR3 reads CASSLYLGREYEQFF. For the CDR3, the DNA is TGTGCCAGCAGCTTATATTTAGGGCGTGAATATGAGCAGTTCTTC.

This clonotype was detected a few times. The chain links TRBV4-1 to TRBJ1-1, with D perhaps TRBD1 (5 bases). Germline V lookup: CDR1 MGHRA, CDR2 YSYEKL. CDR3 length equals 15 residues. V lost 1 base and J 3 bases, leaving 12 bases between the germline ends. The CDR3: CASSQGSGGYTEAFF. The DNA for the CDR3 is TGCGCCAGCAGCCAAGGTAGCGGGGGATACACTGAAGCTTTCTTT.

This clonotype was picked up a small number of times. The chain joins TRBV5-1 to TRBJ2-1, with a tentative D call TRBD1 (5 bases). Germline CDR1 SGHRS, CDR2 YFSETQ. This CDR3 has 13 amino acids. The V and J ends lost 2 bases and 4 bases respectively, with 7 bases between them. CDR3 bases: TGCGCCAGCAGCTTTGACAGATACAATGAGCAGTTCTTC. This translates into CASSFDRYNEQFF.

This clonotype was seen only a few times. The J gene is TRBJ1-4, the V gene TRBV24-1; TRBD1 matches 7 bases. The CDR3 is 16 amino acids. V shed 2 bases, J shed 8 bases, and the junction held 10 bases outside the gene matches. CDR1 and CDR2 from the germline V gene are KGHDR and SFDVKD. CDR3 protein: CATSDSYRGLPEKLFF. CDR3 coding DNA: TGTGCCACCAGTGATTCGTACAGGGGACTCCCGGAAAAACTGTTTTTT.

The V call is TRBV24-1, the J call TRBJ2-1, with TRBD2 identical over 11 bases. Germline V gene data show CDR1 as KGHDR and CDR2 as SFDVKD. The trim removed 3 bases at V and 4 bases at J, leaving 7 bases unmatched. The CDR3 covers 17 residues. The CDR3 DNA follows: TGTGCCACCAGTGATGTGGCTAGCGGGGGGATATACAATGAGCAGTTCTTC. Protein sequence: CATSDVASGGIYNEQFF.

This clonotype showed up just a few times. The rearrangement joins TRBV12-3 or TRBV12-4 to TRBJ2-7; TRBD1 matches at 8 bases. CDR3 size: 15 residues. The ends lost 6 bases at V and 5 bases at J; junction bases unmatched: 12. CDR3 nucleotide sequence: TGTGCCAGCAGCCGACCTCCGACAGGGGTAAACGAGCAGTACTTC. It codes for CASSRPPTGVNEQYF.

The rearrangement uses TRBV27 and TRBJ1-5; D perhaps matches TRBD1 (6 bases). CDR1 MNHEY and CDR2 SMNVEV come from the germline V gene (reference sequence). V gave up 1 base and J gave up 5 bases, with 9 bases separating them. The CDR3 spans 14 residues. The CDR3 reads CASSLWGPHQPQHF. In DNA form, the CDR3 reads TGTGCCAGCAGTTTATGGGGGCCCCATCAGCCCCAGCATTTT.

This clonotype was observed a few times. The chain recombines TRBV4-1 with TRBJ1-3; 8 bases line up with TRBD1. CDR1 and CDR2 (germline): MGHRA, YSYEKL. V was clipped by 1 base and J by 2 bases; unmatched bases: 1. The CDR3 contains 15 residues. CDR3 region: CASSQVQGAGNTIYF. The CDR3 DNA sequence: TGCGCCAGCAGCCAAGTACAGGGGGCTGGAAACACCATATATTTT.

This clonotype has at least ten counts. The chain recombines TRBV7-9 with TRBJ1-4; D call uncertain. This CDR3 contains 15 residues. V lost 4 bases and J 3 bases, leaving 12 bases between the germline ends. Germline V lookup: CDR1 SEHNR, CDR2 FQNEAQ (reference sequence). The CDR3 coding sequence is TGTGCCAGCAGCTCAGAGGGTCTACCTAATGAAAAACTGTTTTTT. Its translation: CASSSEGLPNEKLFF.

The CDR3 loop is CASSLDRSNVLTF. The CDR3 nucleotides read TGTGCCAGCAGCCTAGACAGGAGTAACGTCCTGACTTTC. V and J are TRBV7-9 and TRBJ2-6, with D possibly being TRBD1 (6 bases). The CDR3 length is 13 residues. Germline lookup yields CDR1 SEHNR and CDR2 FQNEAQ (reference sequence). The V end lost 5 bases, the J end lost 10 bases, and 12 bases lay between the germline ends.

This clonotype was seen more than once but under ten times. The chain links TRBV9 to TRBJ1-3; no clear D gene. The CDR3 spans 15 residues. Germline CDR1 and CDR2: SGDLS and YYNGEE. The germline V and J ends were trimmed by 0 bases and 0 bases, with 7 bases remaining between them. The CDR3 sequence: CASSVAAGSGNTIYF. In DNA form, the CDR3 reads TGTGCCAGCAGCGTAGCAGCAGGCTCTGGAAACACCATATATTTT.

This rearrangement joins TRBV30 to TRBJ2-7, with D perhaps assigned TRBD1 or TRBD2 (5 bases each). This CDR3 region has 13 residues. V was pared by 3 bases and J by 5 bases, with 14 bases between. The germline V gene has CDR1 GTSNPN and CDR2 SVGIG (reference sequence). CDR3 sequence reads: CAWSRRGGHEQYF. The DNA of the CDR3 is TGTGCCTGGAGCCGCCGGGGCGGCCACGAGCAGTACTTC. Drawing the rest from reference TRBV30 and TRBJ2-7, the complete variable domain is SQTIHQWPATLVQPVGSPLSLECTVEGTSNPNLYWYRQAAGRGLQLLFYSVGIGQISSEVPQNLSASRPQDRQFILSSKKLLLSDSGFYLCAWSRRGGHEQYFGPGTRLTVT.

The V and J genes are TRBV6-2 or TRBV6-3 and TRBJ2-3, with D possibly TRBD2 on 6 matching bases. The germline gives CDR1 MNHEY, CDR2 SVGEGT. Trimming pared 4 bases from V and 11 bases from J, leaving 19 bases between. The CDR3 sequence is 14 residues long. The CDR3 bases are TGTGCCAGCAGTTCCTCCACGACGGGAGACCTGCAGTATTTT. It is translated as CASSSSTTGDLQYF.

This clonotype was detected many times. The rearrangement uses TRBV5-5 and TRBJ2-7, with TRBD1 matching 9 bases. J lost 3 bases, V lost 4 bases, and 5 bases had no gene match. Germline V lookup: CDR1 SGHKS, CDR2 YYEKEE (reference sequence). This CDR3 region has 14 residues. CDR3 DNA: TGTGCCAGCAGCAAGGGACAGGGAGGCTACGAGCAGTACTTC. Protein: CASSKGQGGYEQYF.

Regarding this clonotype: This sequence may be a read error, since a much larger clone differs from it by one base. The CDR3 region is CASSPAHRGKGYTF. DNA for the CDR3: TGTGCCAGCAGCCCGGCCCACAGGGGCAAGGGCTACACCTTC. The V and J genes are TRBV7-3 and TRBJ1-2; 7 bases agree with TRBD1. The CDR3 runs to 14 residues. CDR1 SGHTA and CDR2 FQGTGA come from the germline V gene. The V gene end was trimmed by 5 bases and the J gene end by 8 bases; junction bases not matched to a gene: 11.

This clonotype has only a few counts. The CDR3 loop reads CASSQARTSGPGSYNEQFF. The CDR3, as DNA: TGTGCCAGCAGCCAAGCGAGGACTAGCGGGCCCGGCTCCTACAATGAGCAGTTCTTC. The V and J genes are TRBV14 and TRBJ2-1, with TRBD2 identical over 11 bases. Germline loops: CDR1 SGHDN, CDR2 FVKESK. The V and J ends lost 1 base and 0 bases, in that order; junction bases with no gene match: 8. The CDR3 runs to 19 residues.